These 31 T cell receptor beta chains came from one sample sequenced in a study of Graves' ophthalmopathy and Graves' hyperthyroidism. The sequenced template was RNA, covering the TCR beta CDR3 region. A first-round RT-PCR used HTBI primers, followed by a second-round multiplex PCR. TCRdb passed the multiplex PCR reads through MiXCR, listing each CDR3 protein once. This repertoire shows almost 750,000 distinct CDR3 sequences, around 40% found once; its top ten account for roughly 46%. Sample: peripheral blood. These receptors were obtained from an adult man with Graves' ophthalmopathy.

This clonotype was recorded many times. This chain connects TRBV7-9 to TRBJ2-7; TRBD2 agrees at 10 bases. V dropped 2 bases and J dropped 3; count of bases not matched to a gene: 4. CDR1 and CDR2 from the germline V gene are SEHNR and FQNEAQ (reference sequence). This CDR3 is built from 15 residues. For the CDR3, the DNA is TGTGCCAGCAGCTTACAAGCTAGCGGGAGCTACGAGCAGTACTTC. It yields the protein CASSLQASGSYEQYF.

This chain links TRBV4-2 with TRBJ1-5; D not certain. CDR3 size: 14 residues. Per the germline V gene, CDR1 is LGHNA and CDR2 is YNFKEQ. V was pared by 3 bases and J by 0 bases, with 6 bases between. CDR3 residues: CASSQGISNQPQHF. The CDR3 DNA is TGTGCCAGCAGCCAGGGAATTAGCAATCAGCCCCAGCATTTT.

Details on this clonotype: A read error may produce the germline difference seen at one junction end. The genes are TRBV7-9 and TRBJ2-2; tentative D call: TRBD2 (8 bases). The germline V gene has CDR1 SEHNR and CDR2 FQNEAQ (reference sequence). This CDR3 comprises 17 residues. CDR3 residues: CASSQGGGGLHTGELFF. In DNA, the CDR3 is TGCGCCAGCAGCCAAGGGGGCGGGGGGCTGCACACCGGGGAGCTGTTTTTT.

The chain carries TRBV6-5 and TRBJ2-5; unclear D gene. The CDR3 loop spans 14 amino acids. Germline CDR1 and CDR2: MNHEY and SVGAGI. V lost 6 bases, J lost 0 bases, and 11 bases lay in between. CDR3 amino acids: CASRPDGYQETQYF. As DNA, the CDR3 is TGTGCCAGCAGACCCGACGGGTACCAAGAGACCCAGTACTTC.

This chain connects TRBV19 to TRBJ1-5; the match to TRBD1 covers 8 bases. CDR1 is LNHDA, CDR2 SQIVND, per germline (reference sequence). This CDR3 contains 15 residues. V was clipped by 6 bases and J by 5 bases; unmatched bases: 9. The CDR3 region is CASRRAGGADQPQHF. CDR3 nucleotide sequence: TGTGCCAGTAGGAGGGCAGGGGGCGCCGATCAGCCCCAGCATTTT.

There are many counts of this clonotype. The chain uses TRBV29-1 and TRBJ2-7; 10 bases are shared with TRBD2. The CDR3 has 12 residues. The germline gives CDR1 SQVTM, CDR2 ANQGSEA. V gave up 5 bases and J gave up 5 bases; unmatched junction bases: 3. The chain's CDR3 is CSVCLAGDEQYF. CDR3 nucleotide sequence: TGCAGCGTTTGTCTAGCGGGAGACGAGCAGTACTTC.

The rearrangement links TRBV7-8 to TRBJ2-5, with D possibly being TRBD1 or TRBD2 (5 bases each). The CDR3 sequence is 15 residues long. CDR1 and CDR2 (germline): SGHVS, FQNEAQ. Trimming cost V 0 bases and J 5 bases, with 13 bases left between them. The CDR3 loop is CASSLAVGVWETQYF. The CDR3 nucleotides are TGTGCCAGCAGCTTAGCGGTGGGGGTCTGGGAGACCCAGTACTTC.

The chain couples TRBV11-1 to TRBJ2-7; D call uncertain. Trimming pared 3 bases from V and 2 bases from J, leaving 11 bases between. There are 14 residues in the CDR3. Germline loops: CDR1 SGHAT, CDR2 FQDESV (reference sequence). CDR3 in DNA: TGTGCCAGCAGCTTCGACTTAAGCCCCTACGAGCAGTACTTC. It is translated as CASSFDLSPYEQYF.

The rearrangement links TRBV7-9 to TRBJ1-2; D is unresolved. The germline V gene has CDR1 SEHNR and CDR2 FQNEAQ (reference sequence). The CDR3 is made up of 14 amino acids. Between the trimmed V and J ends, which lost 5 bases and 9 bases, there was a span of 19 bases. Here the CDR3 reads CASSQDRTPESYTF. CDR3 nucleotide sequence: TGTGCCAGCAGCCAAGATCGGACCCCTGAAAGCTACACCTTC.

This clonotype has only one observation. A much larger clone sits a single nucleotide away, making a read error possible. This chain links TRBV7-9 with TRBJ2-7; the D is unclear. Trimming left V 0 bases short and J 2 bases short, with 8 bases between. The CDR3 has 14 amino acids. From germline, CDR1 is SEHNR and CDR2 FQNEAQ (reference sequence). The CDR3 DNA reads as TGTGCCAGCAGCTTAGCTGCGTCCCCCTACGAGCAGTACTTC. Translated: CASSLAASPYEQYF.

The chain combines TRBV19 with TRBJ2-2; the match to TRBD2 covers 7 bases. Germline V gives CDR1 LNHDA, CDR2 SQIVND (reference sequence). The CDR3 has 17 amino acids. V lost 4 bases and J lost 0; bases outside the gene matches: 8. CDR3 protein: CASSNYLSGPNTGELFF. The CDR3 DNA follows: TGTGCCAGTAGTAACTACCTTAGCGGGCCGAACACCGGGGAGCTGTTTTTT.

The rearrangement uses TRBV9 and TRBJ2-3; possibly TRBD2 for D (7 bases). The CDR3 totals 15 residues. Deletions cut 3 bases from V and 1 base from J, with 12 bases between. Germline V gives CDR1 SGDLS, CDR2 YYNGEE. The CDR3 DNA is TGTGCCAGCAGCGGGGAAGGGGGGGGCACAGATACGCAGTATTTT. As protein: CASSGEGGGTDTQYF.

This clonotype was seen more than once but under ten times. The chain is built from TRBV20-1 and TRBJ1-5; D is unclear. The germline CDR1 and CDR2 sequences are DFQATT and SNEGSKA (reference sequence). The CDR3 contains 14 residues. V dropped 0 bases and J dropped 3 bases, with 9 bases sitting between them. The CDR3 region is CSARDTRPNQPQHF. In DNA form, the CDR3 reads TGCAGTGCTAGAGATACAAGACCCAATCAGCCCCAGCATTTT.

V is TRBV25-1 and J is TRBJ2-2, with D unresolved. The CDR3 runs 14 residues. The ends were cut back, 5 bases at V and 6 bases at J, with 13 bases in the middle. Germline V lookup: CDR1 MGHDK, CDR2 SYGVNS. The CDR3 nucleotides are TGTGCCAGCAGTTACTCGATTAAGGCCGGGGAGCTGTTTTTT. Amino acids: CASSYSIKAGELFF.

With respect to this clonotype: The junction departs from the called germline gene at one end, perhaps through a read error. V is TRBV7-2 and J is TRBJ2-6, with TRBD1 as a possible D gene (6 bases). Per the germline V gene, CDR1 is SGHTA and CDR2 is FQGNSA. The CDR3 has 12 amino acids. In DNA form, the CDR3 reads TGTGCCAGCAGCGAGCGGACAGTAGTTGGAGCTTTC. It codes for CASSERTVVGAF.

The chain carries TRBV9 and TRBJ1-1, with 7 bases aligning to TRBD1. CDR3 length: 14 amino acids. V shed 4 bases, J shed 7 bases, and the junction held 10 bases outside the gene matches. Per the germline V gene, CDR1 is SGDLS and CDR2 is YYNGEE. The CDR3 nucleotides read TGTGCCAGCAGCTCCCGAACCCGGGACAGTGAAGCTTTCTTT. It yields the protein CASSSRTRDSEAFF.

Ten or more counts support this clonotype. The chain uses TRBV7-3 and TRBJ1-2; D ambiguous. Germline CDR1 reads SGHTA; CDR2 reads FQGTGA. V was cut by 6 bases and J by 5 bases, with 7 bases left in between. The CDR3 has 11 residues. Here the CDR3 reads CASRGKYGYTF. In DNA form, the CDR3 reads TGTGCCAGCAGGGGCAAATATGGCTACACCTTC.

The chain has TRBV7-9 and TRBJ1-2, with 8 bases matching TRBD1. This CDR3 comprises 15 residues. Germline V CDR1 and CDR2: SEHNR, FQNEAQ (reference sequence). V dropped 1 base and J dropped 8; count of bases not matched to a gene: 9. CDR3 residues: CASSLVQGANGGYTF. As DNA, the CDR3 is TGTGCCAGCAGCTTAGTCCAGGGGGCGAACGGAGGCTACACCTTC.

CDR3 bases: TGTGCCAGTAGTATCTCCGGGGTTGTGAAGACCCAGTACTTC. Amino acids: CASSISGVVKTQYF. The rearrangement links TRBV19 to TRBJ2-5; maybe TRBD2 (5 bases). The length of the CDR3 is 14 residues. Germline V gene lookup returns CDR1 LNHDA and CDR2 SQIVND (reference sequence). Trimming took off 3 bases at V and 6 bases at J, with 14 bases between the two ends.

At least ten counts were recorded for this clonotype. The chain couples TRBV11-1 to TRBJ2-7; 9 bases agree with TRBD1. Looked up from germline, CDR1 is SGHAT and CDR2 is FQDESV (reference sequence). The V segment lost 3 bases and the J segment 1 base; nucleotides outside the gene matches: 1. The CDR3 contains 14 residues. The CDR3: CASSFGQGSYEQYF. The CDR3 DNA sequence: TGTGCCAGCAGCTTCGGACAGGGGTCCTACGAGCAGTACTTC.

V gene TRBV24-1 combines with J gene TRBJ2-2; TRBD1 is a possible D gene (5 bases). Germline values: CDR1 KGHDR, CDR2 SFDVKD. Trimming cost V 4 bases and J 1 base, with 18 bases left between them. The CDR3 is 18 residues long. CDR3: CATSDPGATDENTGELFF. The CDR3 DNA reads TGTGCCACCAGTGACCCAGGAGCGACAGATGAGAACACCGGGGAGCTGTTTTTT.

The V and J genes are TRBV2 and TRBJ1-2; unclear D gene. This CDR3 is built from 11 residues. V was cut by 7 bases and J by 6 bases, with 9 bases left in between. The V gene's germline CDR1 is SNHLY and CDR2 FYNNEI. The CDR3 spells CASTDGDGYTF. The CDR3 DNA reads as TGTGCCAGCACCGATGGGGATGGCTACACCTTC.

CDR3 DNA sequence: TGTGCCAGCAGCTTAGACGGGGAGTACACCGGGGAGCTGTTTTTT. Protein sequence: CASSLDGEYTGELFF. The V and J genes are TRBV11-2 and TRBJ2-2, with D tentatively TRBD2 (5 bases). Germline-derived CDR1 and CDR2 are SGHAT and FQNNGV. This CDR3 comprises 15 residues. Trimming stripped 0 bases from V and 3 bases from J, with 8 bases between.

V and J are TRBV25-1 and TRBJ2-2; D is unclear. This CDR3 is 13 amino acids long. V lost 11 bases and J 6 bases, leaving 16 bases between the germline ends. Germline V gene lookup returns CDR1 MGHDK and CDR2 SYGVNS. This CDR3 reads CAWSPDLSGELFF. The CDR3 nucleotides are TGTGCCTGGAGCCCGGATCTATCCGGGGAGCTGTTTTTT.

There are many counts of this clonotype. The chain couples TRBV7-3 to TRBJ1-1; no definite D call. The CDR3 sequence is 13 residues long. Trimming took 5 bases from V and 4 from J, leaving 11 bases between them. Germline V CDR1 and CDR2: SGHTA, FQGTGA. CDR3 DNA: TGTGCCAGCAGCACCGGGCCCCTCACTGAAGCTTTCTTT. This translates into CASSTGPLTEAFF.

This clonotype was observed many times. The chain is built from TRBV10-1 and TRBJ1-2; maybe TRBD1 (5 bases). In germline, CDR1 is WNHNN, CDR2 SYGVQD (reference sequence). CDR3 length equals 14 residues. V was shortened by 0 bases and J by 4 bases, with 9 bases between the two germline ends. The CDR3 DNA is TGCGCCAGCAGTGAGTCACAGGACCCCTATGGCTACACCTTC. Protein: CASSESQDPYGYTF.

This clonotype was observed many times. The chain employs TRBV2 and TRBJ2-5; D possibly corresponds to TRBD2 (5 bases). Between the trimmed V and J ends, which lost 6 bases and 5 bases, there was a span of 22 bases. The CDR3 covers 16 residues. Looked up from germline, CDR1 is SNHLY and CDR2 is FYNNEI. The CDR3 spells CASSGGFLDSGETQYF. The CDR3 coding sequence is TGTGCCAGCAGCGGTGGATTCCTCGACTCGGGGGAGACCCAGTACTTC. The complete variable domain, with remaining parts taken from reference TRBV2 and TRBJ2-5, reads EPEVTQTPSHQVTQMGQEVILRCVPISNHLYFYWYRQILGQKVEFLVSFYNNEISEKSEIFDDQFSVERPDGSNFTLKIRSTKLEDSAMYFCASSGGFLDSGETQYFGPGTRLLVL.

The CDR3 protein is CASSLMASGGEKLFF. The CDR3 DNA reads TGTGCCAGCAGCTTAATGGCTAGCGGGGGTGAAAAACTGTTTTTT. The rearrangement uses TRBV7-2 and TRBJ1-4, with D tentatively TRBD1 (5 bases). The CDR3 loop spans 15 amino acids. V gave up 2 bases and J gave up 7 bases, with 14 bases separating them. Germline V gene sequence: CDR1 SGHTA, CDR2 FQGNSA.

This clonotype was recorded at least ten times. The gene calls are TRBV5-8 and TRBJ1-2, with 9 bases identical to TRBD1. Germline V gene lookup returns CDR1 SGHTS and CDR2 YDEGEE. The CDR3 is 15 amino acids. Trimming took 1 base from V and 5 from J; bases not matched to a gene: 6. The CDR3: CASSLPGQGRYGYTF. CDR3 DNA sequence: TGTGCCAGCAGCTTGCCTGGACAGGGGAGGTATGGCTACACCTTC.

This clonotype turned up a few times. This chain uses TRBV6-2 or TRBV6-3 with TRBJ2-7; D is unresolved. The CDR3 totals 14 residues. Germline V lookup: CDR1 MNHEY, CDR2 SVGEGT. V was pared by 6 bases and J by 9 bases, with 21 bases between. DNA of the CDR3: TGTGCCAGCAGCTACGACGGCCCAATCGGTGGGCAGTACTTC. It encodes CASSYDGPIGGQYF.

This clonotype appeared a few times. The chain carries TRBV19 and TRBJ1-5; D gene uncertain. Germline V lookup: CDR1 LNHDA, CDR2 SQIVND (reference sequence). V lost 6 bases, J lost 0 bases, and 15 bases lay in between. The CDR3 has 16 amino acids. The CDR3 DNA sequence: TGTGCCAGTAGCCCCTTGCGAGGGTCTAGCAATCAGCCCCAGCATTTT. Translating gives CASSPLRGSSNQPQHF.